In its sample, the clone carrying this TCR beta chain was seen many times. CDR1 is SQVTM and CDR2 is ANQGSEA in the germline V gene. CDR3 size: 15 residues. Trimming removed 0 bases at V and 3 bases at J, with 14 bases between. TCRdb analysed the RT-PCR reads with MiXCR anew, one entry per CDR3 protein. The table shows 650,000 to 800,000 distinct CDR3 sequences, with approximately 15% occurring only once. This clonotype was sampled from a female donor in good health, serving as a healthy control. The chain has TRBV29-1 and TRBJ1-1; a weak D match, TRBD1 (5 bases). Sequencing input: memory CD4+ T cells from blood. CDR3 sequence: CSVEDPGTRYTEAFF. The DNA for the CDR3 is TGCAGCGTTGAAGATCCCGGGACTCGGTACACTGAAGCTTTCTTT.